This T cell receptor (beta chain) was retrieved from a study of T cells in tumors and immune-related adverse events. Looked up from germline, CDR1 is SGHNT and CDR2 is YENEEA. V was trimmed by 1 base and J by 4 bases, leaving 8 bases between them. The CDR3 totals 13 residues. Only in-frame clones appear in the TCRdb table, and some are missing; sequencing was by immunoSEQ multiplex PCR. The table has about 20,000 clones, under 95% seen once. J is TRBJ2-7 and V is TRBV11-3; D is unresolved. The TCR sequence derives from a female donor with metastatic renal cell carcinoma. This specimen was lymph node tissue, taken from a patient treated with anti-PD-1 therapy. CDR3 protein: CASSLGEPYEQYF. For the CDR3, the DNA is TGTGCCAGCAGCTTAGGCGAACCTTACGAGCAGTACTTC.